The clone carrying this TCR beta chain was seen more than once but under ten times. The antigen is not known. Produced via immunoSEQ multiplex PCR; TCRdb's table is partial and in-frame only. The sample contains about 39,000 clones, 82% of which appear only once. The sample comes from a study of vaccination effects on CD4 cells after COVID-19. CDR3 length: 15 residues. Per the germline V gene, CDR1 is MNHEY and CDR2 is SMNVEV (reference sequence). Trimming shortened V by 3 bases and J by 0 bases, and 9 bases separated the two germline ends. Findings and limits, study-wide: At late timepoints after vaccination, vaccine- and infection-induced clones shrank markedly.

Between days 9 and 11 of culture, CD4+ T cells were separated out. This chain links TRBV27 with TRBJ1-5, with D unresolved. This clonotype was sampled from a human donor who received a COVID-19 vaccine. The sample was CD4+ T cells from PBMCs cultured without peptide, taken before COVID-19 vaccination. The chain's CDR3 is CASSFSPYSNQPQHF. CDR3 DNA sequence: TGTGCCAGCAGTTTCAGCCCGTATAGCAATCAGCCCCAGCATTTT.